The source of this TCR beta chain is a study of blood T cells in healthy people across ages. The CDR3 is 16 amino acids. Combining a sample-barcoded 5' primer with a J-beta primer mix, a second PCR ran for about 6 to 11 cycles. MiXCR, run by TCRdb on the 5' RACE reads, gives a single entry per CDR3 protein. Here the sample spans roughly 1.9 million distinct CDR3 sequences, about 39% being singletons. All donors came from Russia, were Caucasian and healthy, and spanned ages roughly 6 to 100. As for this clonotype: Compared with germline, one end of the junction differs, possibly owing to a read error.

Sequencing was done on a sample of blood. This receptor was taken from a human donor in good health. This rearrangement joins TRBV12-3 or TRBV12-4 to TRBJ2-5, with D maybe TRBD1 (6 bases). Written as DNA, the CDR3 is TGTGCCAGCAGTTTAGGGGGGCCCAACAGCCAAGAGATCCAGTACTTC. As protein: CASSLGGPNSQEIQYF.